The 17 T cell receptor beta chains below all came from one sample that was sequenced in a study of CD8 T cells in ankylosing spondylitis. Study results and limitations: Seemingly characteristic of ankylosing spondylitis blood was a TCR beta motif consisting of about 8 highly homologous variants.

These receptors' targets are unknown. TCRdb passed the 5' RACE reads through MiXCR, listing each CDR3 protein once. The sample holds under 950,000 distinct CDR3 sequences, roughly 19% seen once. The source material was blood, either unsorted or a sorted T cell fraction (not recorded which). The source is a male donor with ankylosing spondylitis.

This clonotype was seen only a few times. V and J are TRBV28 and TRBJ2-7; 7 bases fit TRBD1. CDR1 and CDR2 from the germline V gene are MDHEN and SYDVKM. The CDR3 totals 13 residues. Losses at the gene ends were 6 bases for V and 5 bases for J; bases not matched to a gene: 7. The CDR3 sequence is CASRRGGVDEQYF. In DNA form, the CDR3 reads TGTGCCAGCAGGAGAGGGGGCGTGGACGAGCAGTACTTC.

The rearrangement uses TRBV11-1 and TRBJ2-2; 9 bases match TRBD1. V gave up 4 bases and J gave up 1 base; unmatched junction bases: 10. The CDR3 totals 18 residues. Germline V gene lookup returns CDR1 SGHAT and CDR2 FQDESV (reference sequence). The CDR3 protein is CASSSRPPGQGNTGELFF. In nucleotides, the CDR3 is TGTGCCAGCAGCTCCCGACCCCCGGGACAGGGGAACACCGGGGAGCTGTTTTTT.

The CDR3 spells CASSSMGGNGNEQFF. The CDR3 bases are TGTGCCAGCAGCTCGATGGGGGGGAACGGGAATGAGCAGTTCTTC. The rearrangement joins TRBV7-9 to TRBJ2-1; 7 bases map to TRBD2. V gave up 4 bases and J gave up 7 bases; unmatched junction bases: 10. Germline assignment: CDR1 SEHNR and CDR2 FQNEAQ (reference sequence). The CDR3 is made up of 15 amino acids.

In its sample, this clonotype was seen a few times. The chain is built from TRBV9 and TRBJ2-3, with 9 positions matching TRBD2. V trimming: 0 bases; J trimming: 2 bases; junction bases outside the gene matches: 4. The CDR3 loop spans 16 amino acids. In germline, CDR1 is SGDLS, CDR2 YYNGEE. The CDR3 spells CASSVGRGGITDTQYF. CDR3 DNA: TGTGCCAGCAGCGTAGGGCGGGGGGGCATCACAGATACGCAGTATTTT.

The chain recombines TRBV11-2 with TRBJ2-3; 7 bases are shared with TRBD2. The germline V gene has CDR1 SGHAT and CDR2 FQNNGV. There are 15 residues in the CDR3. The ends lost 9 bases at V and 1 base at J; junction bases unmatched: 10. The DNA of the CDR3 is TGTGCCAGTGACCTCGGGACTATCGGCACAGATACGCAGTATTTT. The encoded protein is CASDLGTIGTDTQYF.

In its sample, this clonotype was seen a few times. V usage is TRBV25-1 and J usage is TRBJ1-6; 7 positions match TRBD1. The germline V gene has CDR1 MGHDK and CDR2 SYGVNS. Trimming took 4 bases from V and 10 from J; bases not matched to a gene: 13. The CDR3 runs 16 residues. CDR3 sequence reads: CASSGRDRVRGSPLHF. CDR3 nucleotide sequence: TGTGCCAGCAGTGGCCGAGACAGGGTCCGGGGATCACCCCTCCACTTT.

This clonotype was detected a few times. The chain recombines TRBV3-1 with TRBJ2-5, with a weak D call TRBD2 (7 bases). Per the germline V gene, CDR1 is LGHDT and CDR2 is YNNKEL (reference sequence). Trimming shortened V by 2 bases and J by 4 bases, and 14 bases separated the two germline ends. The length of the CDR3 is 15 residues. The CDR3 DNA is TGTGCCAGCAGCCAATACGGACTAGGGGGAGAGACCCAGTACTTC. Translation gives CASSQYGLGGETQYF.

This clonotype was recorded many times. The J gene is TRBJ2-7, the V gene TRBV12-3 or TRBV12-4, with 8 nucleotides matching TRBD1. CDR3 length equals 13 residues. V lost 5 bases and J lost 5; bases outside the gene matches: 5. CDR3 coding DNA: TGTGCCAGCAGTCGACAGGGGTCCCACGAGCAGTACTTC. This translates into CASSRQGSHEQYF.

The chain has TRBV20-1 and TRBJ1-6; 10 bases map to TRBD1. The CDR3 runs 14 residues. The V and J ends lost 5 bases and 7 bases, in that order; junction bases with no gene match: 5. Germline V gene lookup returns CDR1 DFQATT and CDR2 SNEGSKA (reference sequence). This CDR3 reads CSALRTGGNSPLHF. The CDR3 coding sequence is TGCAGTGCTTTGCGGACAGGGGGAAATTCACCCCTCCACTTT.

The chain is built from TRBV6-2 or TRBV6-3 and TRBJ2-3, with D unclear. The V and J ends lost 0 bases and 6 bases respectively, with 16 bases between them. Germline CDR1 MNHEY, CDR2 SVGEGT. This CDR3 is 16 amino acids long. The DNA for the CDR3 is TGTGCCAGCAGTTACTCCGGCCACCCCCCTGGGGATACGCAGTATTTT. As protein: CASSYSGHPPGDTQYF.

The chain couples TRBV4-1 to TRBJ1-2, with 11 bases lining up with TRBD1. CDR1 is MGHRA and CDR2 is YSYEKL in the germline V gene. This CDR3 region has 17 residues. Trimming cost V 0 bases and J 4 bases; bases outside gene matches: 7. The CDR3 loop is CASSQDGQGARFYGYTF. The DNA for the CDR3 is TGCGCCAGCAGCCAAGATGGACAGGGGGCGCGATTCTATGGCTACACCTTC.

This chain joins TRBV30 and TRBJ2-1; 12 bases are a match to TRBD1. CDR3 size: 15 residues. V was pared by 5 bases and J by 7 bases, with 9 bases of the junction left unmatched. CDR1 is GTSNPN, CDR2 SVGIG, per germline (reference sequence). CDR3 sequence: CAWARGQGARNEQFF. The CDR3 nucleotides are TGTGCCTGGGCGCGGGGACAGGGGGCGCGAAATGAGCAGTTCTTC.

Ten or more counts support this clonotype. The chain combines TRBV5-1 with TRBJ1-1; D might be TRBD1 (5 bases). Per the germline V gene, CDR1 is SGHRS and CDR2 is YFSETQ. V was trimmed by 1 base and J by 3 bases, leaving 13 bases between them. This CDR3 has 15 residues. CDR3 coding DNA: TGCGCCAGCAGCTTGTCAGGGCGACGGGACACTGAAGCTTTCTTT. This translates into CASSLSGRRDTEAFF. Variable domain in full (rest from reference TRBV5-1 and TRBJ1-1): KAGVTQTPRYLIKTRGQQVTLSCSPISGHRSVSWYQQTPGQGLQFLFEYFSETQRNKGNFPGRFSGRQFSNSRSEMNVSTLELGDSALYLCASSLSGRRDTEAFFGQGTRLTVV.

This clonotype was seen ten or more times. The V call is TRBV28, the J call TRBJ2-7; 10 bases line up with TRBD2. CDR3 length: 15 residues. V lost 2 bases and J lost 1; bases outside the gene matches: 2. Germline V gene sequence: CDR1 MDHEN, CDR2 SYDVKM. The CDR3 DNA sequence: TGTGCCAGCAGTTTAATAGCGGGAGGATCCTACGAGCAGTACTTC. It specifies CASSLIAGGSYEQYF.

V usage is TRBV18 and J usage is TRBJ2-5; D not certain. V dropped 2 bases and J dropped 7 bases, with 11 bases sitting between them. There are 13 residues in the CDR3. Germline V gene lookup returns CDR1 KGHSH and CDR2 LQKENI. In DNA form, the CDR3 reads TGTGCCAGCTCACCAAGGCAAGAAGCGACCCAGTACTTC. It specifies CASSPRQEATQYF.

The chain combines TRBV6-1 with TRBJ1-1, with D hard to call. Germline lookup yields CDR1 MNHNS and CDR2 SASEGT. The CDR3 is made up of 15 amino acids. Trimming left V 7 bases short and J 1 base short, with 16 bases between. The CDR3 DNA sequence: TGTGCCAGCACCACCCTCGGACGGAGGAACACTGAAGCTTTCTTT. Amino acids: CASTTLGRRNTEAFF.

The CDR3 DNA reads as TGTGCCAGCAGCAGACTAGCGGATACCTACAATGAGCAGTTCTTC. Amino acids: CASSRLADTYNEQFF. The chain recombines TRBV6-2 or TRBV6-3 with TRBJ2-1; 9 nucleotides agree with TRBD2. Per germline, CDR1 MNHEY and CDR2 SVGEGT. V trimming: 6 bases; J trimming: 2 bases; junction bases outside the gene matches: 5. The CDR3 contains 15 residues.